Below are 2 T cell receptor beta chains sequenced from a single sample in a study of blood T cell repertoires in COVID-19. Profiled with immunoSEQ multiplex PCR; TCRdb holds only in-frame clones, not every one. The sample has about 120,000 clones, approximately 80% seen once. Sequencing was performed on peripheral blood. These receptors came from a woman in her sixties or seventies with acute or convalescent COVID-19.

This chain connects TRBV10-3 to TRBJ2-6; possibly TRBD2 for D (6 bases). CDR3 length: 16 residues. V was shortened by 2 bases and J by 4 bases, with 12 bases between the two germline ends. The germline V gene has CDR1 ENHRY and CDR2 SYGVKD. This CDR3 is CAISEGGFSGANVLTF. For the CDR3, the DNA is TGTGCCATCAGTGAGGGAGGGTTCAGCGGGGCCAACGTCCTGACTTTC.

The rearrangement joins TRBV5-4 to TRBJ2-5, with D tentatively TRBD1 (7 bases). This CDR3 has 15 amino acids. V was clipped by 0 bases and J by 0 bases, with 9 bases between them. CDR1 is SGHNT, CDR2 YYREEE, per germline (reference sequence). Here the CDR3 reads CASSLGRGDQETQYF. CDR3 bases: TGTGCCAGCAGCTTGGGCAGGGGGGACCAAGAGACCCAGTACTTC.